These T cell receptor beta chains were read from a single sample in a study of blood T cell repertoires in COVID-19. This table comes from immunoSEQ multiplex PCR, and its TCRdb copy is limited to in-frame clones, with some not included. Counted here are approximately 300,000 clones, more than 85% occurring once; the ten biggest clones make up about 18%. Sample: PBMCs or T cells enriched from blood (not recorded which). The receptors here all came from a woman aged 25 to 45 who had recovered from COVID-19. Both conserved end residues are part of each CDR3. A D gene is named only where the DNA matches it firmly. Rows give clone size only sometimes, using once, few, many, or a class for an expanded clone.

>TRBD1|TRBJ1-5|17|TRBV6-2/TRBV6-3|-
CASSYAPGGDGRQPQHF
TGTGCCAGCAGTTACGCCCCAGGGGGCGACGGGAGGCAGCCCCAGCATTTT
>-|TRBJ1-3|16|TRBV5-1|-
CASRSGTQVSGNTIYF
TGCGCCAGCAGATCCGGCACACAGGTTTCTGGAAACACCATATATTTT
>TRBD1|TRBJ1-1|15|TRBV7-2|once
CASSLQGDAHTEAFF
TGTGCCAGCAGCTTACAGGGGGACGCGCACACTGAAGCTTTCTTT
>-|TRBJ1-6|17|TRBV7-2|-
CASSPWASSSYNSPLHF
TGTGCCAGCAGCCCGTGGGCATCGAGCTCCTATAATTCACCCCTCCACTTT
>-|TRBJ2-7|18|TRBV11-3|-
CASSLDLGGTSIEYEQYF
TGTGCCAGCAGCTTAGATCTAGGCGGGACCTCGATTGAATACGAGCAGTACTTC
>-|TRBJ2-5|13|TRBV7-2|once
CASSLGERETQYF
TGTGCCAGCAGCTTAGGCGAGCGCGAGACCCAGTACTTC
>-|TRBJ2-7|14|TRBV5-5|-
CASTSPGNIYEQYF
TGTGCCAGCACCTCCCCAGGGAACATCTACGAGCAGTACTTC
>TRBD2|TRBJ2-2|16|TRBV3-1/TRBV3-2|-
CASKISSGPSTGELFF
TGTGCCAGCAAAATCTCTAGCGGCCCCTCCACCGGGGAGCTGTTTTTT
>-|TRBJ2-7|16|TRBV11-2|-
CASSLMSPSFPYEQYF
TGTGCCAGCAGCTTAATGTCTCCTAGTTTCCCCTACGAGCAGTACTTC
>-|TRBJ1-5|13|TRBV27|-
CASSFRVRQPQHF
TGTGCCAGCAGTTTCAGGGTTCGTCAGCCCCAGCATTTT
>-|TRBJ2-7|16|TRBV21-1|-
CARDRHVAGNAYEQYF
TGTGCCAGGGATCGGCACGTAGCGGGAAACGCCTACGAGCAGTACTTC
>TRBD1|TRBJ1-2|19|TRBV18|-
CASSPSVPGTEYSPRGYTF
TGTGCCAGCTCACCCTCGGTTCCCGGGACAGAGTACTCGCCTCGGGGCTACACCTTC
>TRBD2|TRBJ2-1|14|TRBV19|-
CASSTSSGYNEQFF
TGTGCCAGTAGTACATCTAGCGGCTACAATGAGCAGTTCTTC
>-|TRBJ2-1|11|TRBV28|-
CASSNRNEQFF
TGTGCCAGCAGTAACAGGAATGAGCAGTTCTTC
>TRBD1|TRBJ2-2|16|TRBV4-1|few
CASSQPRDRVIGELFF
TGCGCCAGCAGCCAACCCCGGGACAGGGTTATCGGGGAGCTGTTTTTT
>-|TRBJ1-6|15|TRBV15|few
CATSRSRQHGSPLHF
TGTGCCACCAGCAGAAGTCGACAGCACGGGTCACCCCTCCACTTT
>-|TRBJ2-1|15|TRBV11-3|-
CASTDTGSSYNEQFF
TGTGCCAGCACCGACACAGGGTCCTCCTACAATGAGCAGTTCTTC
>-|TRBJ2-3|14|TRBV9|-
CASSGTNPQDTQYF
TGTGCCAGCAGCGGAACCAACCCACAAGATACGCAGTATTTT
>TRBD1|TRBJ1-4|14|TRBV5-1|-
CASSVEGASEKLFF
TGCGCCAGCAGCGTGGAGGGGGCCTCCGAAAAACTGTTTTTT
>TRBD1|TRBJ1-2|15|TRBV5-1|-
CASSLATGGNYGYTF
TGCGCCAGCAGCTTGGCGACAGGGGGGAACTATGGCTACACCTTC
>TRBD2|TRBJ2-5|15|TRBV7-9|-
CASSLQLAGGETQYF
TGTGCCAGCAGCTTACAGCTAGCGGGGGGGGAGACCCAGTACTTC
>TRBD2|TRBJ2-1|18|TRBV7-3|once
CASSSGASGGAPVNEQFF
TGTGCCAGCAGCTCCGGGGCTAGCGGGGGGGCCCCAGTCAATGAGCAGTTCTTC
>-|TRBJ2-3|15|TRBV6-5|-
CASSYFSRGTDTQYF
TGTGCCAGCAGTTACTTCTCGCGGGGCACAGATACGCAGTATTTT
>TRBD1|TRBJ1-2|13|TRBV9|-
CASSVEGARGYTF
TGTGCCAGCAGCGTAGAGGGGGCTCGGGGCTACACCTTC
>TRBD1|TRBJ1-4|15|TRBV9|-
CASSLTTGMAEKLFF
TGTGCCAGCAGCTTAACGACAGGGATGGCTGAAAAACTGTTTTTT
>-|TRBJ1-6|13|TRBV7-9|-
CASSFGRDSPLHF
TGTGCCAGCAGCTTTGGCAGGGATTCACCCCTCCACTTT
>TRBD1|TRBJ2-3|17|TRBV4-1|-
CASSQDGTTGFTDTQYF
TGCGCCAGCAGCCAAGATGGCACGACAGGGTTTACAGATACGCAGTATTTT
>-|TRBJ1-3|11|TRBV4-2|-
CASSQEGAIYF
TGTGCCAGCAGCCAGGAAGGAGCCATATATTTT
>-|TRBJ2-3|14|TRBV28|once
CASSRTSSTDTQYF
TGTGCCAGCAGCCGGACTTCTAGCACAGATACGCAGTATTTT
>-|TRBJ2-7|11|TRBV9|-
CASSLTDEQYF
TGTGCCAGCAGCCTAACGGACGAGCAGTACTTC
>TRBD1|TRBJ1-5|15|TRBV18|-
CASSQGGTGNQPQHF
TGTGCCAGCTCTCAAGGGGGCACCGGGAATCAGCCCCAGCATTTT
>-|TRBJ1-2|13|TRBV6-2/TRBV6-3|once
CASSDESVYGYTF
TGTGCCAGCAGTGATGAATCAGTCTATGGCTACACCTTC
>TRBD1|TRBJ1-5|14|TRBV19|-
CASNPMTGRQPQHF
TGTGCCTCGAACCCCATGACAGGGAGGCAGCCCCAGCATTTT
>-|TRBJ1-2|13|TRBV2|-
CASSEWSDRHNTF
TGTGCCAGCAGTGAATGGTCTGACAGGCACAACACCTTC
>-|TRBJ1-1|13|TRBV9|-
CASSADRNTEAFF
TGTGCCAGCAGCGCGGACAGGAACACTGAAGCTTTCTTT
>TRBD1|TRBJ2-3|15|TRBV28|-
CASSTGQGAPDTQYF
TGTGCCAGCAGCACGGGACAGGGGGCCCCAGATACGCAGTATTTT
>-|TRBJ2-1|18|TRBV6-2/TRBV6-3|-
CASSYMAASVSSYNEQFF
TGTGCCAGCAGTTACATGGCGGCTTCTGTAAGCTCCTACAATGAGCAGTTCTTC
>-|TRBJ2-2|15|TRBV5-1|few
CASSLGGLNTGELFF
TGCGCCAGCAGCTTGGGAGGGTTGAACACCGGGGAGCTGTTTTTT
>TRBD1|TRBJ1-6|18|TRBV2|-
CARCNLGSRDRGGSPLHF
TGTGCCAGATGCAATCTAGGGAGCAGGGACAGGGGAGGTTCACCCCTCCACTTT
>-|TRBJ2-3|15|TRBV6-2/TRBV6-3|few
CASSYPGLSTDTQYF
TGTGCCAGCAGTTACCCGGGACTCAGCACAGATACGCAGTATTTT
>TRBD2|TRBJ2-2|16|TRBV5-1|-
CASSGTSGADTGELFF
TGCGCCAGCAGCGGGACTAGCGGGGCCGACACCGGGGAGCTGTTTTTT
>TRBD2|TRBJ2-1|16|TRBV28|-
CASSSTGTSGRAGQFF
TGTGCCAGCAGCTCTACCGGGACTAGCGGGAGGGCGGGGCAGTTCTTC
>TRBD1|TRBJ1-1|16|TRBV7-2|-
CASSFSGTALNTEAFF
TGTGCCAGCAGCTTTTCCGGGACAGCACTGAACACTGAAGCTTTCTTT
>-|TRBJ2-5|12|TRBV12-5|-
CASGFIGETQYF
TGTGCTAGTGGTTTTATCGGAGAGACCCAGTACTTC
>TRBD2|TRBJ2-3|15|TRBV5-5|-
CASSIRGGGTDTQYF
TGTGCCAGCAGCATCCGGGGAGGGGGCACAGATACGCAGTATTTT
>-|TRBJ1-5|15|TRBV19|-
CASSIAGGSNQPQHF
TGTGCCAGTAGTATAGCGGGGGGGAGCAATCAGCCCCAGCATTTT
>-|TRBJ2-1|11|TRBV4-1|-
CASSQGHEQFF
TGCGCCAGCAGCCAAGGGCACGAGCAGTTCTTC
>-|TRBJ2-7|13|TRBV19|-
CASRDNRNYEQYF
TGTGCCAGTAGGGATAACAGGAACTACGAGCAGTACTTC
>TRBD2|TRBJ2-1|15|TRBV19|-
CASSWGGRSYNEQFF
TGTGCCAGTAGTTGGGGGGGTCGGAGCTACAATGAGCAGTTCTTC
>-|TRBJ1-1|12|TRBV18|-
CASSPAGMTAFF
TGTGCCAGCTCACCAGCAGGAATGACAGCTTTCTTT
>TRBD2|TRBJ2-1|15|TRBV7-3|-
CASSLTREGYNEQFF
TGTGCCAGCAGCTTAACGCGGGAGGGATACAATGAGCAGTTCTTC
>-|TRBJ1-2|14|TRBV28|once
CASSLYGVDYGYTF
TGTGCCAGCAGTTTATACGGGGTCGACTATGGCTACACCTTC